This T cell receptor (beta chain) was obtained from a study of OX40 agonist ivuxolimab in advanced cancers. General study points: Low clonal expansion, among the lowest seen, marked partial responders at 0.1-3.0 mg/kg. Still undetermined is the antigen specificity of the expanded peripheral T cells.

Per germline, CDR1 MDHEN and CDR2 SYDVKM. The CDR3 spans 16 residues. J was trimmed by 3 bases and V by 3 bases; bases with no gene match: 8. Sequencing used immunoSEQ multiplex PCR; TCRdb keeps in-frame clones, though not all of them. The sample carries about 36,000 clones, approximately 78% recorded once. Details on this clone: Its matching antigen is unknown.

This receptor was obtained from an adult with an advanced solid tumor such as melanoma, head and neck, liver or kidney cancer. The material sequenced was CD4+ or CD8+ T cells sorted from blood, taken in a trial of the OX40 agonist ivuxolimab. The chain is built from TRBV28 and TRBJ1-2, with 9 nucleotides matching TRBD1. For the CDR3, the DNA is TGTGCCAGCAGTTTGTGGACAGGGGCGGGATACTATGGCTACACCTTC. It is translated as CASSLWTGAGYYGYTF.